This T cell receptor (beta chain) stems from a study of spatial heterogeneity in lung cancer. Study summary: Follow-up PBMC specimens underwent sequencing when available; their median timing was approximately two years after resection.

Individually, TCR cDNA molecules were each labelled with a unique molecular identifier. TCRdb recomputed calls from the 5' RACE reads with MiXCR, one row per CDR3 protein. The top ten clones hold about 30% of a sample with roughly 32,000 distinct CDR3 sequences, over 9.5% of them seen once. Time point given: blood at routine non-recurrence follow-up after resection. Trimming removed 3 bases at V and 0 bases at J, with 13 bases between. The CDR3 totals 16 residues. In germline, CDR1 is SGHRS, CDR2 YFSETQ. The chain links TRBV5-1 to TRBJ2-1; weak D call: TRBD1 (5 bases). The sample here was PBMCs, taken at follow-up. This receptor was obtained from a female donor with early-stage non-small cell lung cancer. The CDR3 DNA follows: TGCGCCAGCAGCTACGACAGCCCGAGCTCCTACAATGAGCAGTTCTTC. It yields the protein CASSYDSPSSYNEQFF. The variable domain in full, completed from reference TRBV5-1 and TRBJ2-1, reads KAGVTQTPRYLIKTRGQQVTLSCSPISGHRSVSWYQQTPGQGLQFLFEYFSETQRNKGNFPGRFSGRQFSNSRSEMNVSTLELGDSALYLCASSYDSPSSYNEQFFGPGTRLTVL.